These 9 T cell receptor beta chains came from one sample sequenced in a study of blood T cell repertoires in COVID-19. The data were produced by immunoSEQ multiplex PCR, yet TCRdb's version contains in-frame clones alone and is incomplete. This repertoire shows more than 110,000 clones, 65% to 80% found once; its top ten account for around 14%. Specimen: peripheral blood. These receptor sequences come from a man aged 80 or over with acute or convalescent COVID-19.

The CDR3 DNA reads as TGTGCCAGCAGCCTGGACACCAATGAGCAGTTCTTC. This gives the protein CASSLDTNEQFF. The chain uses TRBV9 and TRBJ2-1, with D possibly matching TRBD1 (5 bases). CDR1 SGDLS and CDR2 YYNGEE come from the germline V gene. Trimming removed 4 bases at V and 6 bases at J, with 8 bases between. The CDR3 covers 12 residues.

CDR3 nucleotide sequence: TGTGCCACCAGTGCAGGGACATTGAGCACTGAAGCTTTCTTT. Translation gives CATSAGTLSTEAFF. The rearrangement uses TRBV24-1 and TRBJ1-1; D might be TRBD1 (6 bases). V shed 5 bases and J shed 4 bases, with 13 bases lying between them. CDR1 KGHDR and CDR2 SFDVKD come from the germline V gene. The CDR3 extends over 14 amino acids.

V is TRBV3-1 (or the pseudogene TRBV3-2) and J is TRBJ1-2; 8 bases fit TRBD1. The germline V gene encodes CDR1 LGHDT and CDR2 YNNKEL (reference sequence). V lost 0 bases, J lost 8 bases, and 20 bases stayed unmatched. The CDR3 runs 19 residues. This CDR3 reads CASSQDATGSGQGGVGYTF. Written as DNA, the CDR3 is TGTGCCAGCAGCCAAGATGCGACGGGTTCCGGACAGGGAGGTGTGGGCTACACCTTC.

The chain recombines TRBV5-1 with TRBJ1-4; TRBD1 matches at 8 bases. The ends lost 3 bases at V and 6 bases at J; junction bases unmatched: 7. The CDR3 is made up of 15 amino acids. Germline lookup yields CDR1 SGHRS and CDR2 YFSETQ. The CDR3 DNA follows: TGCGCCAGCAGCTCCGGGGGGACAGGATATGAAAAACTGTTTTTT. Its protein product is CASSSGGTGYEKLFF.

The chain is built from TRBV27 and TRBJ1-1; D perhaps matches TRBD1 (6 bases). The germline CDR1 and CDR2 sequences are MNHEY and SMNVEV (reference sequence). With 6 bases removed from V and 4 bases from J, the gap between germline ends came to 12 bases. The CDR3 runs 13 residues. The CDR3 is CASSSTGSTEAFF. The DNA of the CDR3 is TGTGCCAGCAGCTCAACAGGGTCCACTGAAGCTTTCTTT.

V is TRBV6-5 and J is TRBJ1-2, with a tentative D call TRBD1 (6 bases). V was clipped by 6 bases and J by 4 bases, with 18 bases between them. Germline CDR1 is MNHEY and CDR2 is SVGAGI. This CDR3 region has 15 residues. CDR3 residues: CASSTKKDRLYGYTF. CDR3 bases: TGTGCCAGCAGCACGAAAAAAGACAGGCTCTATGGCTACACCTTC.

The chain recombines TRBV6-6 with TRBJ1-2; a possible D gene is TRBD1 (5 bases). The CDR3 is 12 residues long. The germline V gene encodes CDR1 MNHNY and CDR2 SVGAGI (reference sequence). Trimming pared 10 bases from V and 8 bases from J, leaving 17 bases between. The CDR3 DNA follows: TGTGCCACCTCATCGGGGGGGGGAGGCTACACCTTC. Translating gives CATSSGGGGYTF.

This chain links TRBV5-1 with TRBJ2-1; 11 bases match TRBD2. This CDR3 spans 17 amino acids. Germline CDR1 and CDR2: SGHRS and YFSETQ. With 1 base clipped from V and 0 bases from J, the junction kept 3 bases outside the gene matches. This CDR3 reads CASSLMTSGASYNEQFF. CDR3 DNA sequence: TGCGCCAGCAGCTTGATGACTAGCGGGGCCTCCTACAATGAGCAGTTCTTC.

The chain joins TRBV13 to TRBJ2-3; D perhaps matches TRBD2 (7 bases). V was clipped by 0 bases and J by 2 bases, with 15 bases between them. Germline V lookup: CDR1 PRHDT, CDR2 FYEKMQ (reference sequence). CDR3 size: 17 residues. CDR3 sequence: CASSLGAGHHYTDTQYF. Written as DNA, the CDR3 is TGTGCCAGCAGCTTAGGAGCGGGACACCACTACACAGATACGCAGTATTTT.